This T cell receptor (beta chain) was identified in a study of blood T cells in healthy people across ages. Background on the study: Template switching recovered approximately one barcoded beta molecule for every two T cells.

A second 7 to 11 cycle PCR used barcoded and J-beta primers. Researchers report that a template-switch adaptor with 12 random nucleotides tagged each cDNA molecule. TCRdb passed the 5' RACE reads through MiXCR, listing each CDR3 protein once. The sample records about a million distinct CDR3 sequences, about 51% being singletons. The CDR3 spans 17 residues. V was shortened by 6 bases and J by 0 bases, with 21 bases between the two germline ends. The germline V gene encodes CDR1 MNHEY and CDR2 SVGEGT. With each sample, at least 6 micrograms of total RNA were extracted. The receptor comes from a woman aged 55-69 years in good health. The rearrangement links TRBV6-2 or TRBV6-3 to TRBJ2-7; D tentatively reads TRBD1 or TRBD2 (5 bases each). Material: blood. This CDR3 is CASSPRPGRKSSYEQYF. CDR3 nucleotide sequence: TGTGCCAGCAGCCCCCGGCCGGGACGGAAAAGCTCCTACGAGCAGTACTTC.